Listed below are T cell receptor beta chains from one sample, sequenced in a study of blood T cell repertoires in COVID-19. Clones were read by immunoSEQ multiplex PCR, and TCRdb kept only the in-frame ones, dropping some. The repertoire holds some 150,000 clones, with around four fifths as singletons. Input material: PBMCs or T cells enriched from blood (not recorded which). The receptor set was obtained from a woman aged 45-60 years in a cohort exposed to, infected with or recovered from COVID-19 (not recorded which). The CDR3 runs from the conserved cysteine through the conserved F or W. The D gene is left open where the match is weak. Only some rows state a clone size, as once, few, many or a class for expanded clones.

v_gene: TRBV28; d_gene: TRBD1; abundance: NA; j_gene: TRBJ1-1; CDR3aa: CASRGGQVEGAFF; CDR3nt: TGTGCCAGCAGGGGAGGACAGGTTGAGGGAGCTTTCTTT
v_gene: TRBV11-2; d_gene: NA; abundance: NA; j_gene: TRBJ1-2; CDR3aa: CASSSPPGQNLYGYTF; CDR3nt: TGTGCCAGCAGCTCACCCCCGGGACAAAACCTATATGGCTACACCTTC
v_gene: TRBV9; d_gene: NA; abundance: NA; j_gene: TRBJ2-1; CDR3aa: CASSVGSGASYNEQFF; CDR3nt: TGTGCCAGCAGCGTAGGGAGCGGCGCTTCCTACAATGAGCAGTTCTTC
v_gene: TRBV5-6; d_gene: NA; abundance: NA; j_gene: TRBJ2-3; CDR3aa: CASSPTIPTDTQYF; CDR3nt: TGTGCCAGCAGCCCGACAATCCCCACAGATACGCAGTATTTT
v_gene: TRBV7-2; d_gene: NA; abundance: NA; j_gene: TRBJ1-5; CDR3aa: CASSVDRKNQPQHF; CDR3nt: TGTGCCAGCAGCGTCGACAGGAAGAATCAGCCCCAGCATTTT
v_gene: TRBV7-2; d_gene: TRBD1; abundance: NA; j_gene: TRBJ1-6; CDR3aa: CASSNWDRGYNSPLHF; CDR3nt: TGTGCCAGCAGCAATTGGGACAGGGGATACAACTCACCCCTCCACTTT
v_gene: TRBV29-1; d_gene: TRBD1; abundance: NA; j_gene: TRBJ2-7; CDR3aa: CSVGVQGGFYEQYF; CDR3nt: TGCAGCGTTGGGGTACAGGGGGGATTCTACGAGCAGTACTTC
v_gene: TRBV6-4; d_gene: NA; abundance: NA; j_gene: TRBJ1-2; CDR3aa: CASSESGNYGYTF; CDR3nt: TGTGCCAGCAGTGAATCAGGAAACTATGGCTACACCTTC
v_gene: TRBV7-2; d_gene: TRBD2; abundance: NA; j_gene: TRBJ2-5; CDR3aa: CASSVTSGGFRETQYF; CDR3nt: TGTGCCAGCAGCGTAACTAGCGGGGGGTTTAGAGAGACCCAGTACTTC
v_gene: TRBV4-2; d_gene: TRBD1; abundance: NA; j_gene: TRBJ2-7; CDR3aa: CASSQGTGHSYEQYF; CDR3nt: TGTGCCAGCAGCCAAGGGACAGGGCACTCCTACGAGCAGTACTTC
v_gene: TRBV20-1; d_gene: NA; abundance: NA; j_gene: TRBJ1-5; CDR3aa: CSASNSQPQHF; CDR3nt: TGCAGTGCTAGTAACAGTCAGCCCCAGCATTTT
v_gene: TRBV13; d_gene: TRBD2; abundance: NA; j_gene: TRBJ2-7; CDR3aa: CASSPGLAGGYEQYF; CDR3nt: TGTGCCAGCAGCCCGGGACTAGCGGGAGGCTACGAGCAGTACTTC
v_gene: TRBV5-4; d_gene: TRBD1; abundance: NA; j_gene: TRBJ2-3; CDR3aa: CASSLYRGSTDTQYF; CDR3nt: TGTGCCAGCAGCTTATACAGGGGAAGCACAGATACGCAGTATTTT
v_gene: TRBV5-8; d_gene: NA; abundance: NA; j_gene: TRBJ2-7; CDR3aa: CASSPRSADLRGQYF; CDR3nt: TGTGCCAGCAGCCCCCGGAGTGCAGATCTACGTGGGCAGTACTTC
v_gene: TRBV3-1/TRBV3-2; d_gene: TRBD2; abundance: NA; j_gene: TRBJ2-3; CDR3aa: CASSQRTSGVSGISSTDTQYF; CDR3nt: TGTGCCAGCAGCCAAAGGACTAGCGGGGTTTCTGGGATATCTAGCACAGATACGCAGTATTTT
v_gene: TRBV4-1; d_gene: TRBD1; abundance: NA; j_gene: TRBJ1-1; CDR3aa: CASSPRDRFLNTEAFF; CDR3nt: TGCGCCAGCAGCCCCCGGGACAGATTCCTTAACACTGAAGCTTTCTTT
v_gene: TRBV7-6; d_gene: NA; abundance: NA; j_gene: TRBJ1-6; CDR3aa: CASSPRTALALHF; CDR3nt: TGTGCCAGCAGCCCAAGGACAGCCTTAGCCCTCCACTTT
v_gene: TRBV24-1; d_gene: TRBD1; abundance: NA; j_gene: TRBJ1-2; CDR3aa: CATSDMTGGQGYTF; CDR3nt: TGTGCCACCAGTGACATGACAGGGGGCCAAGGCTACACCTTC
v_gene: TRBV6-2/TRBV6-3; d_gene: NA; abundance: NA; j_gene: TRBJ1-5; CDR3aa: CASSSGGVGNQPQHF; CDR3nt: TGTGCCAGCAGTTCGGGAGGGGTCGGCAATCAGCCCCAGCATTTT
v_gene: TRBV28; d_gene: NA; abundance: NA; j_gene: TRBJ2-5; CDR3aa: CASSLATGTRQETQYF; CDR3nt: TGTGCCAGCAGTTTAGCAACCGGGACTCGCCAAGAGACCCAGTACTTC
v_gene: TRBV2; d_gene: TRBD1; abundance: NA; j_gene: TRBJ1-2; CDR3aa: CASSPDRVGGYTF; CDR3nt: TGTGCCAGCAGCCCGGACAGGGTAGGTGGCTACACCTTC
v_gene: TRBV9; d_gene: NA; abundance: NA; j_gene: TRBJ2-7; CDR3aa: CASSPRSGAGDEQYF; CDR3nt: TGTGCCAGCAGCCCCCGGTCAGGGGCCGGCGACGAGCAGTACTTC
v_gene: TRBV9; d_gene: TRBD2; abundance: NA; j_gene: TRBJ2-5; CDR3aa: CASSVGTSEETQYF; CDR3nt: TGTGCCAGCAGCGTAGGAACTAGCGAGGAGACCCAGTACTTC
v_gene: TRBV13; d_gene: TRBD2; abundance: NA; j_gene: TRBJ2-4; CDR3aa: CASSRTSGTKNIQYF; CDR3nt: TGTGCCAGCAGCCGGACTAGCGGGACAAAAAACATTCAGTACTTC
v_gene: TRBV3-1/TRBV3-2; d_gene: NA; abundance: NA; j_gene: TRBJ2-4; CDR3aa: CASSQAGVRERDVQYF; CDR3nt: TGTGCCAGCAGCCAAGCAGGGGTTCGGGAGCGGGACGTTCAGTACTTC
v_gene: TRBV11-2; d_gene: TRBD2; abundance: NA; j_gene: TRBJ2-7; CDR3aa: CASSLRSGGYEQYF; CDR3nt: TGTGCCAGCAGCTTACGGAGCGGGGGATACGAGCAGTACTTC
v_gene: TRBV6-2/TRBV6-3; d_gene: NA; abundance: few; j_gene: TRBJ2-3; CDR3aa: CASSYDGGSTDTQYF; CDR3nt: TGTGCCAGCAGTTACGATGGAGGGAGCACAGATACGCAGTATTTT
v_gene: TRBV5-1; d_gene: NA; abundance: NA; j_gene: TRBJ2-7; CDR3aa: CASSLAPGVAYEQYF; CDR3nt: TGCGCCAGCAGCTTGGCCCCGGGGGTAGCCTACGAGCAGTACTTC
v_gene: TRBV7-9; d_gene: TRBD2; abundance: NA; j_gene: TRBJ2-2; CDR3aa: CARTGLAGVAGELFF; CDR3nt: TGTGCCAGAACTGGACTAGCGGGAGTGGCCGGGGAGCTGTTTTTT
v_gene: TRBV28; d_gene: NA; abundance: NA; j_gene: TRBJ2-5; CDR3aa: CASRKSAEETQYF; CDR3nt: TGTGCCAGCAGAAAATCTGCGGAAGAGACCCAGTACTTC
v_gene: TRBV7-3; d_gene: TRBD1; abundance: NA; j_gene: TRBJ2-6; CDR3aa: CASSPPFGGQGNRGANVLTF; CDR3nt: TGTGCCAGCAGCCCACCCTTTGGAGGACAGGGTAATCGGGGGGCCAACGTCCTGACTTTC
v_gene: TRBV14; d_gene: NA; abundance: few; j_gene: TRBJ1-2; CDR3aa: CASSQGVRSGGYTF; CDR3nt: TGTGCCAGCAGCCAGGGCGTCAGGAGCGGTGGCTACACCTTC
v_gene: TRBV30; d_gene: NA; abundance: NA; j_gene: TRBJ1-5; CDR3aa: CAWSDSGIDQPQHF; CDR3nt: TGTGCCTGGTCTGATTCAGGGATAGATCAGCCCCAGCATTTT
v_gene: TRBV24-1; d_gene: NA; abundance: NA; j_gene: TRBJ1-1; CDR3aa: CATSGGGVTEAFF; CDR3nt: TGTGCCACCAGTGGGGGAGGGGTGACTGAAGCTTTCTTT
v_gene: TRBV19; d_gene: NA; abundance: NA; j_gene: TRBJ1-1; CDR3aa: CASSTREWAEAFF; CDR3nt: TGTGCCAGTAGTACCCGGGAATGGGCTGAAGCTTTCTTT
v_gene: TRBV29-1; d_gene: NA; abundance: NA; j_gene: TRBJ2-7; CDR3aa: CSVLVGRETYEQYF; CDR3nt: TGCAGCGTTTTGGTGGGACGGGAGACCTACGAGCAGTACTTC
v_gene: TRBV7-9; d_gene: TRBD2; abundance: NA; j_gene: TRBJ2-1; CDR3aa: CASSRTSGKGEQFF; CDR3nt: TGTGCCAGCAGCCGGACTAGCGGGAAGGGTGAGCAGTTCTTC
v_gene: TRBV28; d_gene: NA; abundance: NA; j_gene: TRBJ2-2; CDR3aa: CASSSPGVRNTGELFF; CDR3nt: TGTGCCAGCAGTTCCCCGGGGGTTCGGAACACCGGGGAGCTGTTTTTT
v_gene: TRBV3-1/TRBV3-2; d_gene: NA; abundance: NA; j_gene: TRBJ2-3; CDR3aa: CASSQVPGLATDTQYF; CDR3nt: TGTGCCAGCAGCCAGGTGCCGGGACTTGCCACAGATACGCAGTATTTT
v_gene: TRBV6-5; d_gene: TRBD1; abundance: once; j_gene: TRBJ2-1; CDR3aa: CASRETGMRDEQFF; CDR3nt: TGTGCCAGCAGGGAGACAGGGATGAGGGATGAGCAGTTCTTC
v_gene: TRBV28; d_gene: TRBD1; abundance: NA; j_gene: TRBJ1-6; CDR3aa: CASSLSGQARSPLHF; CDR3nt: TGTGCCAGCAGTTTGTCAGGACAGGCGAGATCACCCCTCCACTTT
v_gene: TRBV6-5; d_gene: TRBD2; abundance: NA; j_gene: TRBJ2-1; CDR3aa: CASRGGGTKQFF; CDR3nt: TGTGCCAGCAGGGGGGGAGGGACTAAACAGTTCTTC
v_gene: TRBV2; d_gene: TRBD1; abundance: NA; j_gene: TRBJ1-1; CDR3aa: CASSVGQGDTEAFF; CDR3nt: TGTGCCAGCAGTGTAGGGCAGGGGGACACTGAAGCTTTCTTT
v_gene: TRBV7-8; d_gene: TRBD1; abundance: NA; j_gene: TRBJ1-3; CDR3aa: CASSLAGTGRGNTIYF; CDR3nt: TGTGCCAGCAGCTTAGCGGGGACAGGGAGGGGAAACACCATATATTTT
v_gene: TRBV28; d_gene: NA; abundance: NA; j_gene: TRBJ1-2; CDR3aa: CASSTGGENYGYTF; CDR3nt: TGTGCCAGCAGCACCGGGGGGGAGAACTATGGCTACACCTTC
v_gene: TRBV6-2/TRBV6-3; d_gene: TRBD1; abundance: NA; j_gene: TRBJ1-5; CDR3aa: CASSSGRGQNQPQHF; CDR3nt: TGTGCCAGCAGCTCGGGAAGGGGGCAGAATCAGCCCCAGCATTTT
v_gene: TRBV3-1/TRBV3-2; d_gene: TRBD1; abundance: NA; j_gene: TRBJ1-2; CDR3aa: CASSPRTGTNYGYTF; CDR3nt: TGTGCCAGCAGCCCTAGGACAGGGACAAACTATGGCTACACCTTC
v_gene: TRBV7-9; d_gene: TRBD2; abundance: NA; j_gene: TRBJ2-1; CDR3aa: CASSRSRTSGIGPYNEQFF; CDR3nt: TGTGCCAGCAGCCGTTCACGGACTAGCGGGATAGGCCCCTACAATGAGCAGTTCTTC
v_gene: TRBV19; d_gene: TRBD1; abundance: NA; j_gene: TRBJ1-1; CDR3aa: CASTPDRVNTEAFF; CDR3nt: TGTGCCAGTACCCCGGACAGGGTGAACACTGAAGCTTTCTTT
v_gene: TRBV28; d_gene: NA; abundance: NA; j_gene: TRBJ1-1; CDR3aa: CASSLRLPPEAFF; CDR3nt: TGTGCCAGCAGTTTAAGACTCCCTCCTGAAGCTTTCTTT
v_gene: TRBV24-1; d_gene: TRBD1; abundance: NA; j_gene: TRBJ2-2; CDR3aa: CATSVVDRGNGELFF; CDR3nt: TGTGCCACCAGTGTAGTCGACAGGGGTAACGGGGAGCTGTTTTTT
v_gene: TRBV30; d_gene: NA; abundance: NA; j_gene: TRBJ2-6; CDR3aa: CAWPNRDGANVLTF; CDR3nt: TGTGCCTGGCCCAACAGGGATGGGGCCAACGTCCTGACTTTC
v_gene: TRBV11-3; d_gene: TRBD1; abundance: NA; j_gene: TRBJ2-2; CDR3aa: CASSRHGTGDPGELFF; CDR3nt: TGTGCCAGCAGCCGACACGGGACAGGGGACCCCGGGGAGCTGTTTTTT
v_gene: TRBV2; d_gene: NA; abundance: NA; j_gene: TRBJ1-6; CDR3aa: CASKSSGAASPLHF; CDR3nt: TGTGCCAGCAAATCGTCAGGGGCGGCTTCACCCCTCCACTTT
v_gene: TRBV3-1/TRBV3-2; d_gene: TRBD1; abundance: NA; j_gene: TRBJ1-5; CDR3aa: CASSQDRRTGGMGNQPQHF; CDR3nt: TGTGCCAGCAGCCAAGATCGGAGGACAGGGGGTATGGGCAATCAGCCCCAGCATTTT